The 2 T cell receptor beta chains presented below share a single source sample, sequenced in a study of human T cells and chemical hapten exposure. MiXCR was run by TCRdb on the RACE reads, yielding one entry per CDR3 protein. The repertoire has roughly 64,000 distinct CDR3 sequences, about 11% of them found once; the top ten carry roughly 4.3%. Time point noted: pre-sensitization, week 0. Stated treatment: therapeutic diphenylcyclopropenone sensitization with weekly scalp DPC. The sample in question was whole blood, obtained in connection with sensitization to the hapten diphenylcyclopropenone (DPC). The receptors shown here come from a middle-aged woman with alopecia areata. Some clones in this sample may be carry-over from other donors' samples.

This clonotype occurred many times. V and J are TRBV7-2 and TRBJ2-5; tentatively, D is TRBD2 (6 bases). In germline, CDR1 is SGHTA, CDR2 FQGNSA. The CDR3 has 13 residues. Trimming removed 5 bases at V and 2 bases at J, with 9 bases between. CDR3 nucleotide sequence: TGTGCCAGCAGCGGAGGGGTACAAGAGACCCAGTACTTC. It specifies CASSGGVQETQYF.

The table lists this clonotype with a few counts. The V call is TRBV9, the J call TRBJ2-2; no firm D call. The CDR3 covers 13 residues. V was cut by 0 bases and J by 7 bases, with 7 bases left in between. CDR1 and CDR2 (germline): SGDLS, YYNGEE. The CDR3 nucleotides read TGTGCCAGCAGCGTAGTTACGAGCGGGGAGCTGTTTTTT. Protein: CASSVVTSGELFF. Drawing the rest from reference TRBV9 and TRBJ2-2, the complete variable domain is DSGVTQTPKHLITATGQRVTLRCSPRSGDLSVYWYQQSLDQGLQFLIQYYNGEERAKGNILERFSAQQFPDLHSELNLSSLELGDSALYFCASSVVTSGELFFGEGSRLTVL.